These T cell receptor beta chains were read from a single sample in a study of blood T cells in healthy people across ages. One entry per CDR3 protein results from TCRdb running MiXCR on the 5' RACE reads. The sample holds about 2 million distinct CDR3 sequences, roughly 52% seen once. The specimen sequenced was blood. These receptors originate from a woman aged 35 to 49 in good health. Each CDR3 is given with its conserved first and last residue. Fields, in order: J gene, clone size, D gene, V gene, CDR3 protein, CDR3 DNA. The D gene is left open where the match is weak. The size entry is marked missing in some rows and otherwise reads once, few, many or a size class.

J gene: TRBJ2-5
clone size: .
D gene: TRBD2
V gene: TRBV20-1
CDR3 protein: CSARDQASGQETQYF
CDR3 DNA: TGCAGTGCTAGAGATCAGGCTAGCGGCCAAGAGACCCAGTACTTC

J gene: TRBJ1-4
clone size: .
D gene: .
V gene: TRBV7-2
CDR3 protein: CASSDGGAFGNEKLFF
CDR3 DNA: TGTGCCAGCAGCGACGGCGGGGCCTTCGGTAATGAAAAACTGTTTTTT

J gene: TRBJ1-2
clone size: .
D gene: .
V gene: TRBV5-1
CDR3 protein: CASSLVSDSYGYTF
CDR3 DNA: TGCGCCAGCAGCTTGGTGTCAGACAGCTATGGCTACACCTTC

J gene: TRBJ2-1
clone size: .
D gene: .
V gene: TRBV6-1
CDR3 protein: CASSESTGGQETQFF
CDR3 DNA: TGTGCCAGCAGTGAATCCACTGGAGGTCAAGAGACCCAGTTCTTC

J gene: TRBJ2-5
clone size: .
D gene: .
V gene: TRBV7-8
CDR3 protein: CASSLEPGPQETQYF
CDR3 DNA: TGTGCCAGCAGCTTAGAGCCGGGGCCACAAGAGACCCAGTACTTC

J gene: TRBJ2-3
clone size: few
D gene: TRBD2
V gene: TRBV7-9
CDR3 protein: CASSSPGLAGGSTDTQYF
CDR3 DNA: TGTGCCAGCAGTTCTCCGGGACTAGCGGGGGGGAGCACAGATACGCAGTATTTT

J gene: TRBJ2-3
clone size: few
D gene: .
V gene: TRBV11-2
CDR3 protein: CASSLIHRDKLLGTDTQYF
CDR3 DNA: TGTGCCAGCAGCTTAATTCACAGGGATAAACTCTTGGGGACAGATACGCAGTATTTT

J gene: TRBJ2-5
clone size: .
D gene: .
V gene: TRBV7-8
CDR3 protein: CASSLALSGIQETQYF
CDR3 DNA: TGTGCCAGCAGCTTAGCTCTATCGGGGATACAAGAGACCCAGTACTTC

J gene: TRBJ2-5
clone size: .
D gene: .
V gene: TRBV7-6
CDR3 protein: CASSPGTETETQYF
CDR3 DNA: TGTGCCAGCAGCCCTGGGACCGAGACAGAGACCCAGTACTTC

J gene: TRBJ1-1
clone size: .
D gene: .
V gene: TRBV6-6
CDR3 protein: CASSYRQGTTEAFF
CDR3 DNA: TGTGCCAGCAGTTACCGGCAGGGGACCACTGAAGCTTTCTTT

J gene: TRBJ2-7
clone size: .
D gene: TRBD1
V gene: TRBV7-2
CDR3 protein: CASSTGQGAGDEQYF
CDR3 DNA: TGTGCCAGCAGCACGGGACAGGGGGCGGGCGATGAGCAGTACTTC

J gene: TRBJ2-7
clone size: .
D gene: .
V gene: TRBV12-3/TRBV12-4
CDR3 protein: CASRKDGTSYEQYF
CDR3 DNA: TGTGCCAGCAGGAAGGACGGGACCTCCTACGAGCAGTACTTC

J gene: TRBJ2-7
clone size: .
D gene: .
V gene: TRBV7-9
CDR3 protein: CASSSTRDKTYEQYF
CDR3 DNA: TGTGCCAGCAGCTCGACCCGGGACAAAACCTACGAGCAGTACTTC

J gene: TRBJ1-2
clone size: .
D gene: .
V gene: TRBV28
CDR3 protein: CASSRVDGPYGYTF
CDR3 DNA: TGTGCCAGCAGTCGCGTGGACGGGCCCTATGGCTACACCTTC

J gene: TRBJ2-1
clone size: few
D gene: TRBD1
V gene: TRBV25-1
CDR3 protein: CASSLPQGRPNNEQFF
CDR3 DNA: TGTGCCAGCTCCCTACCACAGGGGCGGCCCAACAATGAGCAGTTCTTC

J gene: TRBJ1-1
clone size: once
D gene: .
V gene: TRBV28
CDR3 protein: CASSSEYTEAFF
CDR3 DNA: TGTGCCAGCAGTTCCGAGTACACTGAAGCTTTCTTT